The present T cell receptor beta chain was sequenced within a study of a mutant IDH1 vaccine in newly diagnosed glioma (dated by TCRdb to the early 2020s). General notes on the study: Vaccination began 4-6 weeks after radiotherapy alone, or alongside temozolomide cycles in the chemotherapy-containing groups. The roughly 30 treated patients were approximately 60% male and roughly 40% female, with a mean age of roughly 42 years. Prior to enrollment, patients had been given standard therapy consisting of radiotherapy alone, temozolomide alone, or radiochemotherapy with temozolomide, with the combination given to most patients. Visit V12 was the week-35 safety follow-up and visit V13 was the week-47 end of study. Peripheral blood was drawn at six visits: V03 (baseline), V05, V07, V10, V12 and V13. Longitudinal TCRB deep sequencing was performed for about two dozen treated patients wherever samples were available for exploratory analyses.

The time point tag for this specimen amounts to: week 35, safety follow-up. A 20-mer mutant IDH1 peptide at 300 micrograms in Montanide made up each vaccine dose, which was injected subcutaneously together with topical imiquimod. Eight vaccinations were administered to patients in weeks 1, 3, 5, 7, 11, 15, 19 and 23, corresponding to visits V03 through V10. All donors had newly diagnosed IDH1-mutant astrocytomas of WHO grade 3 or 4 that showed loss of nuclear ATRX. The samples were drawn from NOA16, a multicentre, single-arm, open-label phase I trial in Germany that tested a mutant IDH1 peptide vaccine in humans for the first time. Genomic DNA for TCRB sequencing was isolated from EDTA blood with the DNeasy Blood and Tissue Kit. Concerning this clone: It lacks a known antigen. Nothing much larger sits one base from this clone, and base qualities are not available.

Overall study results and their limits: Across multiple MHC alleles, vaccine-induced immune responses were seen in 90% to 95% of patients. The authors stated that sample limitations prevented analyses of patient blood samples from being reproduced. Changes in the top peripheral T cell clonotypes picked up by TCRB sequencing did not appear to be linked to pseudoprogression. Selection of PBMC samples for TCRB deep sequencing was based on availability.

The library was prepared using the immunoSEQ multiplex PCR assay. Following the manufacturer's protocol, the hsTCRB Kit was used to amplify rearranged TCR beta chain sequences. TCRB libraries were sequenced on an Illumina MiSeq. In the original analysis: Demultiplexing, trimming and gene mapping were performed with the kit vendor's proprietary platform. Sourced from immuneACCESS, this table was stored by TCRdb with only in-frame sequences that have V and J called. A share of the clones is absent; for the studies checked, an unresolved V gene accounts for under half, and the remainder has no known explanation. That table gives V, J and clone size, and the DNA gave D and trimming. Across this sample there are 33,000 or so clones, with over 70% seen only once. The ten top clones hold roughly 8.8% of the sample. The CDR3 numbers 14 residues from cysteine through phenylalanine. The DNA shown is the 42-base CDR3, in frame from base 1. V lost 2 bases and J lost 0 bases; the stretch between them is 5 bases long. The germline V gene encodes CDR1 MNHEY and CDR2 SVGAGI.

Sample: PBMCs, taken from a glioma patient whose treatment included an IDH1 peptide vaccine. The sequence came from a woman in her 30s with glioma. Some clones in this sample may be carry-over from other donors' samples. The chain employs TRBV6-5 and TRBJ1-3; the D gene lacks a confident call. The CDR3 amino acid sequence is: CASSYSFSGNTIYF. The DNA sequence is as follows: TGTGCCAGCAGTTACAGTTTCTCTGGAAACACCATATATTTT.